Here is one T cell receptor (beta chain) with its context. The length of the CDR3 is 17 residues. V was clipped by 1 base and J by 1 base; unmatched bases: 9. Germline V gene lookup returns CDR1 SGHAT and CDR2 FQNNGV. This specimen belongs to a study of OX40 agonist ivuxolimab in advanced cancers. The protocol was immunoSEQ multiplex PCR, while the TCRdb copy is restricted to in-frame clones and leaves out a portion. The table lists 15,000 to 20,000 clones, about 80% of them singletons. This TCR derives from an adult with an advanced solid tumor such as melanoma, head and neck, liver or kidney cancer. The specimen comprised CD4+ or CD8+ T cells sorted from blood, sampled in a trial of the OX40 agonist ivuxolimab. The chain couples TRBV11-2 to TRBJ2-7; 8 bases are shared with TRBD1. The CDR3 sequence is CASSLGGTGEASYEQYF. In nucleotides, the CDR3 is TGTGCCAGCAGCTTAGGGGGGACAGGAGAAGCGTCCTACGAGCAGTACTTC. The full variable domain, in which reference TRBV11-2 and TRBJ2-7 provide the parts outside the CDR3, is EAGVAQSPRYKIIEKRQSVAFWCNPISGHATLYWYQQILGQGPKLLIQFQNNGVVDDSQLPKDRFSAERLKGVDSTLKIQPAKLEDSAVYLCASSLGGTGEASYEQYFGPGTRLTVT.